A single T cell receptor (beta chain) is shown here with its context. Its antigen is unidentified. RNA was extracted with the RNeasy kit, and a quantity of about 0.45 to 1 ug was reverse transcribed using random hexamers. One entry per CDR3 protein results from TCRdb running MiXCR on the immunoSEQ multiplex PCR reads. The data contain approximately 83,000 distinct CDR3 sequences, around 94% of them singletons. The data stem from a study of CD8 T cells in Susac syndrome. Regarding the study as a whole: Peak Susac CD8+ clonal expansion was seen in TEMRA cells and active patients.

Germline V gene sequence: CDR1 LGHNA, CDR2 YSLEER. With 7 bases removed from V and 7 bases from J, the gap between germline ends came to 19 bases. This CDR3 is built from 15 residues. The clonotype originates from a human donor with Susac syndrome. The rearrangement uses TRBV4-3 and TRBJ1-4, with TRBD1 as a possible D gene (6 bases). Material for sequencing was CD8+ T cells from PBMCs. Here the CDR3 reads CASTPRSGVAEKLFF. CDR3 nucleotide sequence: TGCGCCAGCACTCCAAGATCAGGGGTGGCTGAAAAACTGTTTTTT.